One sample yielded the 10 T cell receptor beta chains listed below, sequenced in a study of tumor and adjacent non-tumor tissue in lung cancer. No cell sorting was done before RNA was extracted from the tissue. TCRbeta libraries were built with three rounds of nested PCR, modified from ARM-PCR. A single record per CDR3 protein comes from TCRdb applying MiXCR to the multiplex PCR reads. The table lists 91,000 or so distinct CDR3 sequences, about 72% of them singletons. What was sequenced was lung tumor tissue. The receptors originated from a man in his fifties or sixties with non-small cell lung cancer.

CDR3 region: CASNRAGTDMKYF. CDR3 in DNA: TGTGCCAGCAATCGGGCGGGTACAGATATGAAGTATTTT. V gene TRBV6-2 or TRBV6-3 combines with J gene TRBJ2-3; tentative D call: TRBD2 (5 bases). Trimming shortened V by 7 bases and J by 13 bases, and 21 bases separated the two germline ends. The CDR3 loop spans 13 amino acids. Germline V gene lookup returns CDR1 MNHEY and CDR2 SVGEGT.

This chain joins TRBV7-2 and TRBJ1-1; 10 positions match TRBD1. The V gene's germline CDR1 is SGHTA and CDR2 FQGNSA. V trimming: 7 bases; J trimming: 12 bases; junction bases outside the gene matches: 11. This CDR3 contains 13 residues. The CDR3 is CASTWTGGGGTFF. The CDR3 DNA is TGTGCCAGCACCTGGACAGGGGGAGGGGGGACTTTCTTT.

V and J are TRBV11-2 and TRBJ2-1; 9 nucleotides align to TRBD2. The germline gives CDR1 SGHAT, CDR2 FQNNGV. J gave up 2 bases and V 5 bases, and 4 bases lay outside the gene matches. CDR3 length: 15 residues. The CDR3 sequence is CASSPGTSPYNEQFF. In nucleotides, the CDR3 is TGTGCCAGCAGCCCAGGGACTAGCCCCTACAATGAGCAGTTCTTC.

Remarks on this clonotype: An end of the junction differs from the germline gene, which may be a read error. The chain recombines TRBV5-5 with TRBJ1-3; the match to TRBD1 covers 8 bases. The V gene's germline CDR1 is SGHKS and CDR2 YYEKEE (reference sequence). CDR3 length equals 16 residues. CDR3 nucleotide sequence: TGTGCGAGCAGCTTGGAGGCAGGGGGCGCCGAAAACACCATATATTTT. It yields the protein CASSLEAGGAENTIYF.

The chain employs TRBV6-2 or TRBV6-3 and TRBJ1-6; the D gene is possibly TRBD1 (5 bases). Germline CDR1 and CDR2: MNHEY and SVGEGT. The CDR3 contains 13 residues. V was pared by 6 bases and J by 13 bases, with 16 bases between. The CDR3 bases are TGTGCCAGCAGCTTGGACACCGAGTTCCCCCTCCACTTT. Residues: CASSLDTEFPLHF.

CDR3 coding DNA: TGCAGCATTCAGGAGGACAGGGCGAACACCGGGGAGCTGTTTTTT. Encoded protein: CSIQEDRANTGELFF. The V and J genes are TRBV29-1 and TRBJ2-2; 8 bases agree with TRBD1. This CDR3 has 15 residues. V shed 8 bases and J 0 bases; nucleotides not matched to a gene: 8. CDR1 is SQVTM and CDR2 is ANQGSEA in the germline V gene.

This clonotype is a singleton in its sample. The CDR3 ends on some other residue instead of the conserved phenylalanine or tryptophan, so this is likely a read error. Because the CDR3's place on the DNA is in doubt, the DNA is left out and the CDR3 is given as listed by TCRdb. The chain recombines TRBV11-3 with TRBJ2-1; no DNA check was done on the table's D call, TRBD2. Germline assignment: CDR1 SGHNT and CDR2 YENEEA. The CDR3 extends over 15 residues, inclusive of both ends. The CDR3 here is CANSHGTSGSHEKFL.

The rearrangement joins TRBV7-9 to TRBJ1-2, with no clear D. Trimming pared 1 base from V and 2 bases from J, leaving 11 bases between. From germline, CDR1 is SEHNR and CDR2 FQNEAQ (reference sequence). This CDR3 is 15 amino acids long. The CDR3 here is CASSLGDAPNYGYTF. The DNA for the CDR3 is TGTGCCAGCAGCTTAGGAGACGCCCCGAACTATGGCTACACCTTC.

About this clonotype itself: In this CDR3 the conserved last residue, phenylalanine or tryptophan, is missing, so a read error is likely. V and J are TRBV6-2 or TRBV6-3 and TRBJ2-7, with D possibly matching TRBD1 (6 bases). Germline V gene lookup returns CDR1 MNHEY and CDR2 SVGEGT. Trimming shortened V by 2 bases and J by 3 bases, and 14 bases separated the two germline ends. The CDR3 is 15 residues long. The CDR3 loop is CASSYTGTLNYEQYS. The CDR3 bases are TGTGCCAGCAGTTACACCGGGACATTAAACTACGAGCAGTACTCC.

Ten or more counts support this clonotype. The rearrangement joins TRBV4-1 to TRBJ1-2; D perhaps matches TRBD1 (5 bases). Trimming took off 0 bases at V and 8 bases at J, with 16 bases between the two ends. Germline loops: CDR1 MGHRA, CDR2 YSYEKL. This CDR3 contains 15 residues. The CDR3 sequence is CASSQDLLEGRGYTF. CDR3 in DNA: TGCGCCAGCAGCCAAGATTTACTCGAGGGGAGAGGCTACACCTTC.